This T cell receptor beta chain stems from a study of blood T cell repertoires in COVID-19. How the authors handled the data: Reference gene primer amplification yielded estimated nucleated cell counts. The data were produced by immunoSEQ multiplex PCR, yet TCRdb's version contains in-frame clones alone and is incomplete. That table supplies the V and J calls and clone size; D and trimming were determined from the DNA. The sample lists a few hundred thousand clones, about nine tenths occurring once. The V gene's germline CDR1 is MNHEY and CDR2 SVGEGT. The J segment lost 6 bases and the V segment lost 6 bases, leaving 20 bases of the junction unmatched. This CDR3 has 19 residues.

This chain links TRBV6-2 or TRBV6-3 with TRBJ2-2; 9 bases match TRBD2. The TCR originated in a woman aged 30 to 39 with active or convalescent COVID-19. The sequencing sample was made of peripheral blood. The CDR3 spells CASSAPPWAGGPFPGELFF. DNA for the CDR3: TGTGCCAGCAGCGCTCCGCCTTGGGCGGGGGGGCCTTTCCCCGGGGAGCTGTTTTTT.